Sequencing of this T cell receptor beta chain was carried out in a study of blood T cell repertoires in COVID-19. Profiled with immunoSEQ multiplex PCR; TCRdb holds only in-frame clones, not every one. The sample consists of roughly 300,000 clones, roughly 87% of them appearing once. CDR1 is LGHDT and CDR2 is YNNKEL in the germline V gene (reference sequence). V trimming: 3 bases; J trimming: 3 bases; junction bases outside the gene matches: 15. CDR3 length: 18 amino acids. The source is a woman under 40 who had recovered from COVID-19. The chain joins TRBV3-1 (or the pseudogene TRBV3-2) to TRBJ2-7; the match to TRBD1 covers 9 bases. Sequenced sample: PBMCs or T cells enriched from blood (not recorded which). The CDR3 DNA reads as TGTGCCAGCAGCCAGCGCCCCCGCGGGACAGGGCGGCTCTACGAGCAGTACTTC. It specifies CASSQRPRGTGRLYEQYF.